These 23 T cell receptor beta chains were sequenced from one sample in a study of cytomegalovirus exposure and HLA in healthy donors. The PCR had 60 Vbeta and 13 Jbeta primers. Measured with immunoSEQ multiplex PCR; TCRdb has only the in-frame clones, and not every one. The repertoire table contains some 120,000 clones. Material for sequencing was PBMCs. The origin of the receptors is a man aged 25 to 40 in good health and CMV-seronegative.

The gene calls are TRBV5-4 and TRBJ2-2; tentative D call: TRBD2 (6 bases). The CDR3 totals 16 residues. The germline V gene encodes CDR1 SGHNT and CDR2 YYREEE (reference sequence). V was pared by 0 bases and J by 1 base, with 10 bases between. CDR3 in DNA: TGTGCCAGCAGCTTGGCTAGCGCACGGAACACCGGGGAGCTGTTTTTT. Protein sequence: CASSLASARNTGELFF.

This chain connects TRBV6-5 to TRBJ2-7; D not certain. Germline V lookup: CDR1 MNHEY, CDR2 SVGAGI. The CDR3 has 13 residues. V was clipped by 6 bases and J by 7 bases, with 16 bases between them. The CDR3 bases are TGTGCCAGCAGCCCCCAGCCCCACGGGGAGCAGTACTTC. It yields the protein CASSPQPHGEQYF.

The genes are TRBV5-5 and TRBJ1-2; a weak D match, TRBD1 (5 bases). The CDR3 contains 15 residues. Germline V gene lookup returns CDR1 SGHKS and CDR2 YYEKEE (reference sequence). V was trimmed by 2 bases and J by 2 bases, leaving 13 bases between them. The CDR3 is CASSLGPGSNYGYTF. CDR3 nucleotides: TGTGCCAGCAGCTTAGGTCCAGGGTCGAACTATGGCTACACCTTC.

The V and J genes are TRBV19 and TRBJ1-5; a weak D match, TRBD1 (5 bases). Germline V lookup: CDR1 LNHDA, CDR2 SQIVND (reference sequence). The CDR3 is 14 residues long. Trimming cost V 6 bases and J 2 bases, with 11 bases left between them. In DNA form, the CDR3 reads TGTGCCAGTAGGGACCCGGGGGGCAATCAGCCCCAGCATTTT. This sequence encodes CASRDPGGNQPQHF. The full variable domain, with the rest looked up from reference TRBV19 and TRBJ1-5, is DGGITQSPKYLFRKEGQNVTLSCEQNLNHDAMYWYRQDPGQGLRLIYYSQIVNDFQKGDIAEGYSVSREKKESFPLTVTSAQKNPTAFYLCASRDPGGNQPQHFGDGTRLSIL.

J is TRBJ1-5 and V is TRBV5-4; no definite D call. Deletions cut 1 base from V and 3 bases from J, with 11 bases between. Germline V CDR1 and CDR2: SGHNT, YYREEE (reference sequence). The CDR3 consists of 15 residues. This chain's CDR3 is CASSLTPTDNQPQHF. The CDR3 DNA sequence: TGTGCCAGCAGCTTGACCCCCACAGACAATCAGCCCCAGCATTTT.

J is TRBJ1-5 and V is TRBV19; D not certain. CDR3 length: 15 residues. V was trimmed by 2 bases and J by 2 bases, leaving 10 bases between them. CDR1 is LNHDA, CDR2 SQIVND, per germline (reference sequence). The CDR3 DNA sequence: TGTGCCAGTAGTATACGCCAGCTAGGCAATCAGCCCCAGCATTTT. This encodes CASSIRQLGNQPQHF. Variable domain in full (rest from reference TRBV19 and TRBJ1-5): DGGITQSPKYLFRKEGQNVTLSCEQNLNHDAMYWYRQDPGQGLRLIYYSQIVNDFQKGDIAEGYSVSREKKESFPLTVTSAQKNPTAFYLCASSIRQLGNQPQHFGDGTRLSIL.

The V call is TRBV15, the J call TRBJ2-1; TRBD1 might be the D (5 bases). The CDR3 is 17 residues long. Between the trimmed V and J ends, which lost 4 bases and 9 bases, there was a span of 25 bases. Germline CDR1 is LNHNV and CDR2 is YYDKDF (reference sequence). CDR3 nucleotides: TGTGCCACCAGCATCGTCGGGCCAGGGCCTCCTGGTGGTGAGCAGTTCTTC. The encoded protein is CATSIVGPGPPGGEQFF.

As DNA, the CDR3 is TGTGCCAGCAGCTTAGGGGGAAAGCGGGGGCCCACGCGAAAGGAGCAGTTCTTC. Encoded protein: CASSLGGKRGPTRKEQFF. The V call is TRBV7-2, the J call TRBJ2-1, with TRBD2 matching 8 bases. Germline lookup yields CDR1 SGHTA and CDR2 FQGNSA. The CDR3 is 18 amino acids. J gave up 10 bases and V 1 base, and 18 bases lay outside the gene matches.

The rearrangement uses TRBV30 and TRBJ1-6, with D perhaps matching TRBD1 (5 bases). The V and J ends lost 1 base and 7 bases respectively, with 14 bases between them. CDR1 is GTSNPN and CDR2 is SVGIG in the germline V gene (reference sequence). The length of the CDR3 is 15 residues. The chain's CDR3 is CAWSATGTLNSPLHF. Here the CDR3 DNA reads TGTGCCTGGAGTGCTACCGGGACTCTCAATTCACCCCTCCACTTT.

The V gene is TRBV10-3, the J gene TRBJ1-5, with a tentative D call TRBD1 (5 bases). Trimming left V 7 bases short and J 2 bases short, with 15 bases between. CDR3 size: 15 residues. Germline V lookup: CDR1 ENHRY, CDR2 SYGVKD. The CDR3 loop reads CAIKRDLGGNQPQHF. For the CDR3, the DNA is TGTGCCATCAAGCGGGACTTGGGGGGCAATCAGCCCCAGCATTTT.

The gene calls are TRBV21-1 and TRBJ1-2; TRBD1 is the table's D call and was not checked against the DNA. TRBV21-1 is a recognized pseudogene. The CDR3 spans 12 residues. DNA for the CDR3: TGTGCCAGCCCGCAGGGGGCGCGTGGCTACACCTTC. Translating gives CASPQGARGYTF.

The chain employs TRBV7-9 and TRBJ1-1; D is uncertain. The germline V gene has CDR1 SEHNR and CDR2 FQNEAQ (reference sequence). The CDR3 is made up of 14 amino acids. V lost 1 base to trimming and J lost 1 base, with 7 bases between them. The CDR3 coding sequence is TGTGCCAGCAGCTTAGGCCAGAAGAACACTGAAGCTTTCTTT. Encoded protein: CASSLGQKNTEAFF.

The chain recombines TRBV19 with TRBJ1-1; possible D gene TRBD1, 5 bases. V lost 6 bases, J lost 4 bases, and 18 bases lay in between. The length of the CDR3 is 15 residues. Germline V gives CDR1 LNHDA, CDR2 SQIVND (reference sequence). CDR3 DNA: TGTGCCAGTAGCCAGGATGGGGCGAAGAGCACTGAAGCTTTCTTT. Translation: CASSQDGAKSTEAFF.

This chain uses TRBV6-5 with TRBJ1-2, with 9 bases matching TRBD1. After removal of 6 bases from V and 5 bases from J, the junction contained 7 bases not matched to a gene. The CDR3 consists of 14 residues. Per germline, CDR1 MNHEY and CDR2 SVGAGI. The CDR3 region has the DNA TGTGCCAGCAGCCCGGGACAGGGTTTTTATGGCTACACCTTC. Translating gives CASSPGQGFYGYTF.

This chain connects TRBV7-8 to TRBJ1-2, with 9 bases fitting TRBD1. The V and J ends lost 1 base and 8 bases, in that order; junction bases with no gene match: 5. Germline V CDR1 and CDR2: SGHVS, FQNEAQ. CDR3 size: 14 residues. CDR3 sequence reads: CASSLGGQGNGYTF. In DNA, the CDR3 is TGTGCCAGCAGCTTAGGCGGACAGGGGAACGGCTACACCTTC.

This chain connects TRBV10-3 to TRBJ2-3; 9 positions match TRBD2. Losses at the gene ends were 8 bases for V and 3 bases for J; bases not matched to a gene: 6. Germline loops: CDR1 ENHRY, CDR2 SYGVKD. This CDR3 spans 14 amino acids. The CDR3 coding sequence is TGTGCCATCCGGCGGGGGGGCTCGACAGATACGCAGTATTTT. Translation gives CAIRRGGSTDTQYF.

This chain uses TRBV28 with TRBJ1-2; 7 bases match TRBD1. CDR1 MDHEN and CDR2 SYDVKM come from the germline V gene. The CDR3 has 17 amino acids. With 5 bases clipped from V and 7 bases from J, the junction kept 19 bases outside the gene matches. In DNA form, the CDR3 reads TGTGCCAGCAGTCTAGGAGGGACAGAGCCCTCCTTGCGTGGCTACACCTTC. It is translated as CASSLGGTEPSLRGYTF.

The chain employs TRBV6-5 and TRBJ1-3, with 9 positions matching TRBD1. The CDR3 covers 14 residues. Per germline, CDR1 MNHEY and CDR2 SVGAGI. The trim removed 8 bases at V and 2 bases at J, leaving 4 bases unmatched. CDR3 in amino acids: CASGRTGAGNTIYF. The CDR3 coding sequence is TGTGCCAGCGGACGGACAGGGGCTGGAAACACCATATATTTT.

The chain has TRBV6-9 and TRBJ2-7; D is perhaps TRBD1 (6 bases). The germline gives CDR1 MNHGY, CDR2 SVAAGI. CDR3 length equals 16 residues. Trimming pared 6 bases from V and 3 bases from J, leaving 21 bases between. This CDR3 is CASRMRTRGSGYEQYF. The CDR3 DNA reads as TGTGCCAGCAGGATGCGAACAAGGGGGTCCGGCTACGAGCAGTACTTC.

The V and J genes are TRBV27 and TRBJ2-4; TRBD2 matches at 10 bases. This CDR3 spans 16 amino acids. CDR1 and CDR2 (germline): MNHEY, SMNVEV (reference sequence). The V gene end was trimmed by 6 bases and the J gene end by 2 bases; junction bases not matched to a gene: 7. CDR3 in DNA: TGTGCCAGCAGAAGCGGGGGGGCTGAGACCAAAAACATTCAGTACTTC. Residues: CASRSGGAETKNIQYF.

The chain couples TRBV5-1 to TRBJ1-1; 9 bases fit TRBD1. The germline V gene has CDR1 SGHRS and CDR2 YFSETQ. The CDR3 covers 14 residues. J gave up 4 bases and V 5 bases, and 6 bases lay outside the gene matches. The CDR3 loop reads CASSTQTGGTEAFF. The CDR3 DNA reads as TGCGCCAGCAGTACCCAGACAGGGGGCACTGAAGCTTTCTTT.

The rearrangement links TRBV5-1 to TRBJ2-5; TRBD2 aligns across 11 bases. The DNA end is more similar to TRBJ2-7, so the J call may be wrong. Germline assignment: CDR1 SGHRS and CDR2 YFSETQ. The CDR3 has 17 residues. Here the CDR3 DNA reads TGCGCCAGCAGCTCCTTAGCGGGGGGGTCCCCCTCCTACGAGCAGTACTTC. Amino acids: CASSSLAGGSPSYEQYF.

The CDR3 DNA is TGTGCCAGCAGCTTGGGACTAGCGGGGGGGTGGTTCTTC. It codes for CASSLGLAGGWFF. This chain links TRBV11-1 with TRBJ2-1; TRBD2 matches 16 bases. The CDR3 covers 13 residues. The ends lost 3 bases at V and 15 bases at J; junction bases unmatched: 2. Germline loops: CDR1 SGHAT, CDR2 FQDESV (reference sequence).